The next 30 T cell receptor beta chains were all read from a single sample in a study of shared clonotypes between healthy human individuals. Generated by immunoSEQ multiplex PCR, the TCRdb table keeps only in-frame clones and is missing some. The repertoire holds hundreds of thousands of clones, with under 80% as singletons. Sequencing input: memory CD4+ T cells sorted from blood. Subset of the sample: CD45RA-negative fraction. These receptors were collected from a woman younger than 45 in good health.

The V and J genes are TRBV2 and TRBJ1-5; 7 nucleotides match TRBD1. The J segment lost 1 base and the V segment lost 6 bases, leaving 6 bases of the junction unmatched. The CDR3 has 15 amino acids. CDR1 is SNHLY, CDR2 FYNNEI, per germline. This chain's CDR3 is CASSLQGISNQPQHF. The DNA for the CDR3 is TGTGCCAGCAGCTTACAGGGGATCAGCAATCAGCCCCAGCATTTT. Looking up the rest from reference TRBV2 and TRBJ1-5 gives the full variable domain: EPEVTQTPSHQVTQMGQEVILRCVPISNHLYFYWYRQILGQKVEFLVSFYNNEISEKSEIFDDQFSVERPDGSNFTLKIRSTKLEDSAMYFCASSLQGISNQPQHFGDGTRLSIL.

V usage is TRBV27 and J usage is TRBJ2-3; TRBD2 matches 12 bases. The germline V gene has CDR1 MNHEY and CDR2 SMNVEV (reference sequence). The trim removed 7 bases at V and 2 bases at J, leaving 16 bases unmatched. This CDR3 is built from 19 residues. CDR3 residues: CASMQLAGGPLSTTDTQYF. In nucleotides, the CDR3 is TGTGCCAGCATGCAGCTAGCGGGAGGGCCTTTGTCAACCACAGATACGCAGTATTTT.

The rearrangement joins TRBV28 to TRBJ1-2; D remains unclear. Germline loops: CDR1 MDHEN, CDR2 SYDVKM. The CDR3 has 11 amino acids. V gave up 5 bases and J gave up 8 bases, with 9 bases separating them. This CDR3 is CASSRTTGYTF. In DNA form, the CDR3 reads TGTGCCAGCAGTCGAACGACGGGCTACACCTTC.

This clone occurred a few times. The CDR3 spells CASSLVPQLAGKTDTQYF. CDR3 nucleotides: TGTGCCAGCAGCTTAGTCCCCCAGCTAGCGGGAAAAACAGATACGCAGTATTTT. The chain joins TRBV11-2 to TRBJ2-3, with 9 bases that match TRBD2. Per the germline V gene, CDR1 is SGHAT and CDR2 is FQNNGV. Trimming cost V 1 base and J 3 bases; bases outside gene matches: 11. The CDR3 runs 18 residues.

This clone was counted a single time. This chain joins TRBV28 and TRBJ2-5; 9 bases are shared with TRBD1. The CDR3 has 14 residues. Germline V gene sequence: CDR1 MDHEN, CDR2 SYDVKM. V dropped 5 bases and J dropped 3; count of bases not matched to a gene: 4. CDR3 nucleotides: TGTGCCAGCAGTCGAAGGACAGGGGAAGAGACCCAGTACTTC. Translating gives CASSRRTGEETQYF.

This clone was picked up one time. This chain connects TRBV27 to TRBJ2-2; D remains ambiguous. The V gene lost 7 bases and the J gene lost 8 bases, with 11 bases spanning the gap. Per germline, CDR1 MNHEY and CDR2 SMNVEV (reference sequence). The CDR3 contains 12 residues. The CDR3 spells CASTRVLGELFF. CDR3 DNA: TGTGCCAGCACCCGAGTTTTGGGGGAGCTGTTTTTT.

The V and J genes are TRBV29-1 and TRBJ1-4, with TRBD1 matching over 7 bases. The CDR3 is 13 residues long. V dropped 5 bases and J dropped 4; count of bases not matched to a gene: 4. Germline V lookup: CDR1 SQVTM, CDR2 ANQGSEA. The CDR3 is CSVTGVDNEKLFF. The DNA for the CDR3 is TGCAGCGTTACAGGGGTCGATAATGAAAAACTGTTTTTT. Supplemented by reference TRBV29-1 and TRBJ1-4, the full variable domain reads SAVISQKPSRDICQRGTSLTIQCQVDSQVTMMFWYRQQPGQSLTLIATANQGSEATYESGFVIDKFPISRPNLTFSTLTVSNMSPEDSSIYLCSVTGVDNEKLFFGSGTQLSVL.

This clone occurred many times. The V and J genes are TRBV19 and TRBJ2-2; D possibly matches TRBD1 or TRBD2 (5 bases each). Between the trimmed V and J ends, which lost 3 bases and 0 bases, there was a span of 14 bases. This CDR3 has 17 residues. The germline V gene has CDR1 LNHDA and CDR2 SQIVND (reference sequence). The CDR3 here is CASSMMGPPANTGELFF. CDR3 in DNA: TGTGCCAGTAGTATGATGGGACCCCCCGCGAACACCGGGGAGCTGTTTTTT.

The V call is TRBV28, the J call TRBJ1-2; no definite D call. CDR1 is MDHEN, CDR2 SYDVKM, per germline. The CDR3 covers 11 residues. Trimming shortened V by 6 bases and J by 8 bases, and 10 bases separated the two germline ends. The chain's CDR3 is CASSLHGGYTF. In DNA form, the CDR3 reads TGTGCCAGCAGCCTCCACGGGGGCTACACCTTC.

This chain connects TRBV15 to TRBJ2-7, with D uncertain. The CDR3 loop spans 13 amino acids. Looked up from germline, CDR1 is LNHNV and CDR2 is YYDKDF (reference sequence). V was pared by 6 bases and J by 6 bases, with 15 bases between. The CDR3 region is CATRVSASSEQYF. The CDR3 DNA sequence: TGTGCCACCAGGGTTTCGGCCTCGTCCGAGCAGTACTTC.

The J gene is TRBJ2-3, the V gene TRBV6-5; 9 bases match TRBD1. The CDR3 runs 15 residues. The V and J ends lost 6 bases and 2 bases, in that order; junction bases with no gene match: 6. Looked up from germline, CDR1 is MNHEY and CDR2 is SVGAGI. CDR3 in amino acids: CASRKQGAYTDTQYF. As DNA, the CDR3 is TGTGCCAGCAGAAAACAGGGGGCGTACACAGATACGCAGTATTTT.

The V call is TRBV11-3, the J call TRBJ2-5, with D tentatively TRBD2 (5 bases). V lost 0 bases and J lost 2, with 13 bases in between. From germline, CDR1 is SGHNT and CDR2 YENEEA. The CDR3 sequence is 16 residues long. CDR3 amino acids: CASSLDRGSGQETQYF. The CDR3 DNA reads as TGTGCCAGCAGCTTAGATCGTGGCAGCGGACAAGAGACCCAGTACTTC.

This clone was seen a handful of times. This chain uses TRBV18 with TRBJ2-7; no reliable D call. Germline-derived CDR1 and CDR2 are KGHSH and LQKENI. The CDR3 contains 12 residues. The V gene lost 3 bases and the J gene lost 4 bases, with 7 bases spanning the gap. DNA of the CDR3: TGTGCCAGCTCACCGATGCCGTACGAGCAGTACTTC. It specifies CASSPMPYEQYF. Together with reference TRBV18 and TRBJ2-7, the CDR3 gives the full variable domain: NAGVMQNPRHLVRRRGQEARLRCSPMKGHSHVYWYRQLPEEGLKFMVYLQKENIIDESGMPKERFSAEFPKEGPSILRIQQVVRGDSAAYFCASSPMPYEQYFGPGTRLTVT.

Only one count was recorded for this clone. CDR3 bases: TGTGCCAGCAGTTTAAGGGGCTCTCACACCGGGGAGCTGTTTTTT. The encoded protein is CASSLRGSHTGELFF. The chain couples TRBV28 to TRBJ2-2, with D possibly matching TRBD1 (5 bases). There are 15 residues in the CDR3. Germline assignment: CDR1 MDHEN and CDR2 SYDVKM. Trimming removed 2 bases from V and 3 bases from J, with 10 bases in between.

The genes are TRBV6-6 and TRBJ1-4, with 7 bases identical to TRBD1. The germline gives CDR1 MNHNY, CDR2 SVGAGI (reference sequence). Trimming removed 5 bases from V and 5 bases from J; junction bases left unmatched: 5. This CDR3 contains 14 residues. The CDR3 loop is CASSPGQTNEKLFF. CDR3 DNA sequence: TGTGCCAGCAGTCCGGGACAGACAAATGAAAAACTGTTTTTT.

The V gene is TRBV30, the J gene TRBJ2-7, with 9 positions matching TRBD2. CDR1 and CDR2 (germline): GTSNPN, SVGIG (reference sequence). CDR3 size: 14 residues. The trim removed 8 bases at V and 0 bases at J, leaving 8 bases unmatched. This CDR3 reads CAISSGASSYEQYF. CDR3 DNA: TGTGCCATCTCTAGCGGGGCTAGCTCCTACGAGCAGTACTTC.

The chain joins TRBV4-1 to TRBJ2-7; TRBD1 matches 9 bases. Germline V gives CDR1 MGHRA, CDR2 YSYEKL. The V segment lost 6 bases and the J segment 2 bases; nucleotides outside the gene matches: 11. The CDR3 loop spans 16 amino acids. The CDR3, as DNA: TGCGCCAGCAGTTACGCTGGGGGACAGGGAGCCTACGAGCAGTACTTC. Translated: CASSYAGGQGAYEQYF.

CDR3: CASSEPYGPQGSSYEQYF. CDR3 DNA sequence: TGCGCCAGCAGTGAGCCATACGGTCCCCAGGGGTCATCCTACGAGCAGTACTTC. The rearrangement links TRBV10-2 to TRBJ2-7, with D tentatively TRBD1 (6 bases). The CDR3 loop spans 18 amino acids. Trimming took 2 bases from V and 1 from J, leaving 21 bases between them. Germline V lookup: CDR1 WSHSY, CDR2 SAAADI.

The chain couples TRBV28 to TRBJ1-5; D is perhaps TRBD1 (6 bases). In germline, CDR1 is MDHEN, CDR2 SYDVKM. Trimming stripped 4 bases from V and 0 bases from J, with 13 bases between. This CDR3 has 16 residues. The CDR3: CASSSPGDFSNQPQHF. Here the CDR3 DNA reads TGTGCCAGCAGTTCTCCAGGGGATTTTAGCAATCAGCCCCAGCATTTT.

In its sample, this clone was seen once. The gene calls are TRBV6-5 and TRBJ2-5, with unresolved D. V was clipped by 2 bases and J by 5 bases, with 15 bases between them. Germline CDR1 is MNHEY and CDR2 is SVGAGI. The CDR3 extends over 15 amino acids. The CDR3 reads CASSYGGFSDETQYF. DNA for the CDR3: TGTGCCAGCAGTTACGGCGGCTTTAGTGATGAGACCCAGTACTTC.

The V gene is TRBV19, the J gene TRBJ2-7; a weak D match, TRBD1 (6 bases). The CDR3 extends over 14 amino acids. V lost 3 bases to trimming and J lost 0 bases, with 9 bases between them. CDR1 LNHDA and CDR2 SQIVND come from the germline V gene (reference sequence). The DNA of the CDR3 is TGTGCCAGTAGTATCGACAGGAGCTCCTACGAGCAGTACTTC. Its protein product is CASSIDRSSYEQYF.

The chain carries TRBV6-6 and TRBJ2-3, with 8 bases identical to TRBD1. Germline assignment: CDR1 MNHNY and CDR2 SVGAGI (reference sequence). J was trimmed by 6 bases and V by 6 bases; bases with no gene match: 8. The CDR3 length is 14 residues. This CDR3 reads CASSTGQGSDTQYF. CDR3 DNA: TGTGCCAGCAGCACAGGACAGGGATCGGATACGCAGTATTTT.

V is TRBV10-1 and J is TRBJ2-7; D unclear. The CDR3 is made up of 13 amino acids. Germline V gene sequence: CDR1 WNHNN, CDR2 SYGVQD (reference sequence). The V end lost 5 bases, the J end lost 3 bases, and 11 bases lay between the germline ends. The CDR3 loop is CASSPAPDYEQYF. The CDR3 region has the DNA TGCGCCAGCAGTCCAGCCCCGGACTACGAGCAGTACTTC.

V and J are TRBV5-1 and TRBJ1-1; 7 bases fit TRBD1. V gave up 3 bases and J gave up 7 bases; unmatched junction bases: 9. The CDR3 runs to 14 residues. Germline V lookup: CDR1 SGHRS, CDR2 YFSETQ. Here the CDR3 reads CASSWGAGQLEAFF. The CDR3 DNA reads as TGCGCCAGCAGCTGGGGCGCGGGACAGCTTGAAGCTTTCTTT. The full variable domain, completed using reference TRBV5-1 and TRBJ1-1, is KAGVTQTPRYLIKTRGQQVTLSCSPISGHRSVSWYQQTPGQGLQFLFEYFSETQRNKGNFPGRFSGRQFSNSRSEMNVSTLELGDSALYLCASSWGAGQLEAFFGQGTRLTVV.

The chain carries TRBV5-6 and TRBJ2-5; 7 bases are a match to TRBD2. V was clipped by 3 bases and J by 10 bases; unmatched bases: 15. The CDR3 is 15 amino acids. The V gene's germline CDR1 is SGHDT and CDR2 YYEEEE. In DNA, the CDR3 is TGTGCCAGCAGCTCCCCCTGGGAGAGCCGGGGGGTCCAGTACTTC. Protein: CASSSPWESRGVQYF.

In this sample, this clone turned up once. The chain couples TRBV5-4 to TRBJ2-7; 9 bases map to TRBD2. There are 16 residues in the CDR3. V shed 4 bases and J 0 bases; nucleotides not matched to a gene: 8. Per germline, CDR1 SGHNT and CDR2 YYREEE (reference sequence). The DNA of the CDR3 is TGTGCCAGCAGCCCCAGGACTAGCGCCCGCTCCTACGAGCAGTACTTC. It encodes CASSPRTSARSYEQYF.

J is TRBJ2-5 and V is TRBV7-7; 11 bases line up with TRBD1. Germline V gene lookup returns CDR1 SSHAT and CDR2 FNYEAQ (reference sequence). CDR3 length: 13 amino acids. The trim removed 4 bases at V and 5 bases at J, leaving 0 bases unmatched. The CDR3 nucleotides are TGTGCCAGCAGCTGGACAGGGGGCGAGACCCAGTACTTC. Translation: CASSWTGGETQYF.

This clone was recorded once. J is TRBJ1-2 and V is TRBV4-1; TRBD1 might be the D (6 bases). The length of the CDR3 is 15 residues. Trimming cost V 2 bases and J 2 bases, with 12 bases left between them. Looked up from germline, CDR1 is MGHRA and CDR2 is YSYEKL. The DNA of the CDR3 is TGCGCCAGCAGCCAATTACAGGGACCGAACTATGGCTACACCTTC. Amino acids: CASSQLQGPNYGYTF.

V gene TRBV7-2 combines with J gene TRBJ2-7, with 7 bases that match TRBD2. The germline CDR1 and CDR2 sequences are SGHTA and FQGNSA. The length of the CDR3 is 16 residues. Unmatched junction bases numbered 11, after V lost 2 bases and J lost 4 bases. CDR3 nucleotide sequence: TGTGCCAGCAGCTTACTCGTTGCGGGAGCTTTATACGAGCAGTACTTC. It yields the protein CASSLLVAGALYEQYF.

This clone was picked up one time. The chain links TRBV5-1 to TRBJ2-2; D remains ambiguous. Trimming removed 0 bases from V and 2 bases from J, with 8 bases in between. Germline lookup yields CDR1 SGHRS and CDR2 YFSETQ. The CDR3 runs 15 residues. The CDR3 sequence is CASSLEDPNTGELFF. Written as DNA, the CDR3 is TGCGCCAGCAGCTTGGAGGACCCTAACACCGGGGAGCTGTTTTTT.